This T cell receptor (beta chain) appears in the sequencing data of a study of beta chain features in type 1 diabetes. On the study more broadly: Sorted cell examination encompassed 100 million to 110 million cells across all samples.

Of the isolated RNA, all was reverse transcribed, and so the sequenced material was expressed TCRB transcripts. The data were produced by immunoSEQ multiplex PCR, yet TCRdb's version contains in-frame clones alone and is incomplete. The table lists fewer than 450,000 clones, roughly 13% of them singletons. This clone was recorded a few times. Antigen: not known. Findings and limits, study-wide: The question left open here concerned HLA type influencing TCRB rearrangement. Diminished insertions and augmented deletions at VDJ junctions characterized type 1 diabetes patients. TCRB CDR3s were moderately but significantly shorter in Type 1 diabetes patients in all four CD4+ subsets.

The sequencing input was naive CD4+ T cells from blood. The origin of this receptor is a woman aged 18 to 35 with type 1 diabetes.

CDR3 bases: TGTGCCATCGGGGTTAGCGGGGTTTGGAATGAGCAGTTCTTC. It yields the protein CAIGVSGVWNEQFF. This chain uses TRBV10-3 with TRBJ2-1; 8 positions agree with TRBD2. Looked up from germline, CDR1 is ENHRY and CDR2 is SYGVKD. The CDR3 sequence is 14 residues long. V shed 8 bases, J shed 7 bases, and the junction held 10 bases outside the gene matches.